This T cell receptor (beta chain) was documented in a study of blood T cell repertoires in COVID-19. This CDR3 has 18 amino acids. Germline V gene lookup returns CDR1 SNHLY and CDR2 FYNNEI. With 6 bases clipped from V and 1 base from J, the junction kept 16 bases outside the gene matches. Original processing methods: It was from reference gene primer amplification that nucleated cell counts were estimated. Assay used: immunoSEQ multiplex PCR; TCRdb lists only in-frame clones, some missing. For V, J and clone size, that table is used; D and trimming come from the DNA. This table has over 250,000 clones, approximately 85% appearing once.

The genes are TRBV2 and TRBJ2-3, with TRBD1 matching over 7 bases. This TCR was recovered from a human donor in a cohort sampled during active COVID-19. Sequenced material: peripheral blood. CDR3 residues: CASRADRAVTPGTDTQYF. The CDR3, as DNA: TGTGCCAGCAGAGCAGACAGGGCTGTGACGCCTGGCACAGATACGCAGTATTTT.